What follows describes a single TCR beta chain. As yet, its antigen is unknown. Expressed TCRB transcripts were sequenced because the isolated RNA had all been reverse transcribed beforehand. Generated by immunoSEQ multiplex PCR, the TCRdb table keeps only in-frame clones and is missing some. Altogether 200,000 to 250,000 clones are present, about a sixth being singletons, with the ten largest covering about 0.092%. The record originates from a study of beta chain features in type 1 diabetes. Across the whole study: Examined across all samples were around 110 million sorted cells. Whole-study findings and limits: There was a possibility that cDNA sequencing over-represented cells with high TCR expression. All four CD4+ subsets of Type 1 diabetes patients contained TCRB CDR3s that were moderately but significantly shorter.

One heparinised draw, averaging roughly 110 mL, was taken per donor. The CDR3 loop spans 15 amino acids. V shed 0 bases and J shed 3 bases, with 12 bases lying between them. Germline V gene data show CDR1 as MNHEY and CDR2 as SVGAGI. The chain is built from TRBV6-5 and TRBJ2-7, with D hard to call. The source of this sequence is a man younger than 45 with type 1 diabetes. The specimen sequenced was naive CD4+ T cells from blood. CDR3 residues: CASSYSSGVGYEQYF. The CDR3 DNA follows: TGTGCCAGCAGTTACTCGAGTGGGGTAGGCTACGAGCAGTACTTC.